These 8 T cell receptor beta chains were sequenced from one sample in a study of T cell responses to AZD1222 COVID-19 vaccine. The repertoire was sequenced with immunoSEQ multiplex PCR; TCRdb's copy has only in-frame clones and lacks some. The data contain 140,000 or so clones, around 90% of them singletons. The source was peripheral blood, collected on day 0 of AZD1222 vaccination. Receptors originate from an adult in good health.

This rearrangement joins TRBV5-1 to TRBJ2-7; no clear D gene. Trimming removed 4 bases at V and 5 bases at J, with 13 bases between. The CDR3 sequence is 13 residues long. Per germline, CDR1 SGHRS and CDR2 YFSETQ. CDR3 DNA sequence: TGCGCCAGCAGCCCCATGATCCGGGACGAGCAGTACTTC. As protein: CASSPMIRDEQYF.

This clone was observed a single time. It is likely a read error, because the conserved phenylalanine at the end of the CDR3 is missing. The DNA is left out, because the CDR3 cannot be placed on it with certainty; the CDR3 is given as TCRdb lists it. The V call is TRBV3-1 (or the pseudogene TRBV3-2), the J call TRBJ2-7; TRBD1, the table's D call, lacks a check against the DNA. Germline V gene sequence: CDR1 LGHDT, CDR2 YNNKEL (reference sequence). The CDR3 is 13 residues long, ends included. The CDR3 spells CASSLAVGTGFRI.

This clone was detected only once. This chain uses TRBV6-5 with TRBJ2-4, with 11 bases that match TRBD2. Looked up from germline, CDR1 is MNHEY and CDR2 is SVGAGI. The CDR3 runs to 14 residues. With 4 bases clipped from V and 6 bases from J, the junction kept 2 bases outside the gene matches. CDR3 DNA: TGTGCCAGCAGTTCCGGACTAGCGGGAAACATTCAGTACTTC. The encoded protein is CASSSGLAGNIQYF.

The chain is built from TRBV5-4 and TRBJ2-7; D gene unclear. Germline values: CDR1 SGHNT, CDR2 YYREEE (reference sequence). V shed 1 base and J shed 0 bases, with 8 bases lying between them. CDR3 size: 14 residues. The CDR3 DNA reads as TGTGCCAGCAGCTTGTATCCAGTCTCCTACGAGCAGTACTTC. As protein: CASSLYPVSYEQYF. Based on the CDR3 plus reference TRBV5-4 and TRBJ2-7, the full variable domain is ETGVTQSPTHLIKTRGQQVTLRCSSQSGHNTVSWYQQALGQGPQFIFQYYREEENGRGNFPPRFSGLQFPNYSSELNVNALELDDSALYLCASSLYPVSYEQYFGPGTRLTVT.

The CDR3 sequence: CASGGHYSNQPQHF. The CDR3 nucleotides are TGTGCCAGCGGAGGGCATTATAGCAATCAGCCCCAGCATTTT. This chain joins TRBV19 and TRBJ1-5; D not resolved. CDR1 LNHDA and CDR2 SQIVND come from the germline V gene (reference sequence). This CDR3 has 14 amino acids. Trimming left V 9 bases short and J 0 bases short, with 12 bases between.

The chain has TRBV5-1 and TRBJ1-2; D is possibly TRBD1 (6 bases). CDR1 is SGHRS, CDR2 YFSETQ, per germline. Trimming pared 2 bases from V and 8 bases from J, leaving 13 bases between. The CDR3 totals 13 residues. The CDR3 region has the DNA TGCGCCAGCAGCTTTGGACAGACCGAAGGCTACACCTTC. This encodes CASSFGQTEGYTF.

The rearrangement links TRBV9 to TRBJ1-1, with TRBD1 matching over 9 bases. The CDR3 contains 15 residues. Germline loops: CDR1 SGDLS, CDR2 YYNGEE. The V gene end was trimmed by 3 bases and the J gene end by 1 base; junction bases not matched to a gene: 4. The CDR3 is CASSGTGAGNTEAFF. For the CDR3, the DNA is TGTGCCAGCAGCGGGACAGGGGCCGGGAACACTGAAGCTTTCTTT.

The CDR3 nucleotides are TGTGCCAGCAGTTTAAGACTAGCGGCGAACACCGGGGAGCTGTTTTTT. This gives the protein CASSLRLAANTGELFF. V and J are TRBV27 and TRBJ2-2; 9 nucleotides line up with TRBD2. The CDR3 is 16 amino acids. J was trimmed by 0 bases and V by 2 bases; bases with no gene match: 1. From germline, CDR1 is MNHEY and CDR2 SMNVEV (reference sequence).